A selection of T cell receptor beta chains follows, all from one sample in a study of early T cells in non-severe SARS-CoV-2 infection. Each CDR3 protein is one row after TCRdb ran MiXCR on the 5' RACE reads. The sample records some 70,000 distinct CDR3 sequences, 9% to 15% being singletons. Sequenced: whole blood. These TCRs come from an adult who was a healthcare worker with PCR-confirmed SARS-CoV-2 infection or an uninfected control (not recorded which). The CDR3 runs from the conserved cysteine through the conserved F or W. The order of the fields is V gene, J gene, clone size, D gene, CDR3 protein. D genes are given only for firm matches. A row's size may be missing; if present it is once, few, many or a size class.

v_call: TRBV27; j_call: TRBJ2-7; clone_size: many; d_call: NA; cdr3_aa: CASRAEGRPYEQYF
v_call: TRBV7-9; j_call: TRBJ1-2; clone_size: few; d_call: TRBD1; cdr3_aa: CASSLARDRGDGYTF
v_call: TRBV2; j_call: TRBJ2-5; clone_size: many; d_call: TRBD2; cdr3_aa: CASGTREETQYF
v_call: TRBV5-1; j_call: TRBJ2-7; clone_size: NA; d_call: NA; cdr3_aa: CASSLDREFYEQYF
v_call: TRBV11-2; j_call: TRBJ2-1; clone_size: NA; d_call: NA; cdr3_aa: CASSPTQGNYNEQFF
v_call: TRBV7-8; j_call: TRBJ2-7; clone_size: few; d_call: TRBD1; cdr3_aa: CASSQTGQISQYF
v_call: TRBV28; j_call: TRBJ2-3; clone_size: NA; d_call: NA; cdr3_aa: CASTVQGDTQYF
v_call: TRBV29-1; j_call: TRBJ2-1; clone_size: few; d_call: TRBD2; cdr3_aa: CSAGGLAGSYNEQFF
v_call: TRBV28; j_call: TRBJ1-3; clone_size: many; d_call: TRBD1; cdr3_aa: CASRPGQGLGNTIYF
v_call: TRBV29-1; j_call: TRBJ2-7; clone_size: few; d_call: NA; cdr3_aa: CSVQTTEGAYLYEQYF
v_call: TRBV14; j_call: TRBJ2-7; clone_size: many; d_call: TRBD2; cdr3_aa: CASSQAGGEPYEQYF
v_call: TRBV6-6; j_call: TRBJ2-3; clone_size: NA; d_call: NA; cdr3_aa: CASTSVAGTDTQYF
v_call: TRBV7-3; j_call: TRBJ2-1; clone_size: NA; d_call: TRBD2; cdr3_aa: CASSPRLAGDNEQFF
v_call: TRBV24-1; j_call: TRBJ1-4; clone_size: NA; d_call: NA; cdr3_aa: CATAGRDEKLFF
v_call: TRBV27; j_call: TRBJ2-3; clone_size: NA; d_call: NA; cdr3_aa: CASSLSPPFIVAGVSTQYF
v_call: TRBV11-1; j_call: TRBJ2-7; clone_size: many; d_call: NA; cdr3_aa: CASSLLFYEQYF
v_call: TRBV29-1; j_call: TRBJ2-2; clone_size: many; d_call: TRBD2; cdr3_aa: CSVCSSFAGAGELFF
v_call: TRBV19; j_call: TRBJ2-1; clone_size: NA; d_call: TRBD2; cdr3_aa: CASSDSGNSPYNEQFF
v_call: TRBV25-1; j_call: TRBJ1-3; clone_size: many; d_call: NA; cdr3_aa: CASSGGVAGNTIYF
v_call: TRBV5-1; j_call: TRBJ2-1; clone_size: few; d_call: TRBD2; cdr3_aa: CASSLGLAGDGNEQFF
v_call: TRBV6-5; j_call: TRBJ2-1; clone_size: many; d_call: TRBD2; cdr3_aa: CASSTLAGGYNEQFF
v_call: TRBV27; j_call: TRBJ2-5; clone_size: NA; d_call: NA; cdr3_aa: CACCSGTEGETQYF
v_call: TRBV9; j_call: TRBJ2-3; clone_size: few; d_call: TRBD2; cdr3_aa: CASSASGRADTQYF
v_call: TRBV19; j_call: TRBJ2-2; clone_size: NA; d_call: TRBD2; cdr3_aa: CATRLAGNTGELFF
v_call: TRBV5-1; j_call: TRBJ2-5; clone_size: NA; d_call: NA; cdr3_aa: CASSWDSETQYF
v_call: TRBV2; j_call: TRBJ2-1; clone_size: many; d_call: TRBD2; cdr3_aa: CASSNGGRVFF
v_call: TRBV15; j_call: TRBJ1-5; clone_size: NA; d_call: NA; cdr3_aa: CATSRERGYQPQHF
v_call: TRBV14; j_call: TRBJ2-3; clone_size: many; d_call: TRBD2; cdr3_aa: CASSRGLAGTDTQYF
v_call: TRBV29-1; j_call: TRBJ2-2; clone_size: few; d_call: NA; cdr3_aa: CSVGPFDGSGTGELFF
v_call: TRBV5-1; j_call: TRBJ2-4; clone_size: few; d_call: TRBD1; cdr3_aa: CASSSGQGGIQYF
v_call: TRBV28; j_call: TRBJ2-7; clone_size: many; d_call: NA; cdr3_aa: CASRDLYEQYF
v_call: TRBV29-1; j_call: TRBJ2-1; clone_size: few; d_call: TRBD2; cdr3_aa: CSVEAGGSTSEQFF
v_call: TRBV6-2/TRBV6-3; j_call: TRBJ1-4; clone_size: few; d_call: NA; cdr3_aa: CASSRQVGKLFF
v_call: TRBV3-1; j_call: TRBJ1-1; clone_size: NA; d_call: NA; cdr3_aa: CASSQSWSEAFF
v_call: TRBV3-1; j_call: TRBJ2-5; clone_size: NA; d_call: NA; cdr3_aa: CASSSLAQEVETQYF
v_call: TRBV12-3/TRBV12-4; j_call: TRBJ2-1; clone_size: NA; d_call: NA; cdr3_aa: CASRSGIVFRDEQFF
v_call: TRBV28; j_call: TRBJ2-3; clone_size: NA; d_call: NA; cdr3_aa: CASSLGGLRTDTQYF
v_call: TRBV24-1; j_call: TRBJ1-2; clone_size: NA; d_call: TRBD1; cdr3_aa: CATSPPGQGGYTF
v_call: TRBV15; j_call: TRBJ2-1; clone_size: few; d_call: TRBD2; cdr3_aa: CATGLAGTNEQFF
v_call: TRBV9; j_call: TRBJ1-2; clone_size: many; d_call: NA; cdr3_aa: CASSREGPYGYTF
v_call: TRBV29-1; j_call: TRBJ1-2; clone_size: few; d_call: NA; cdr3_aa: CSVVGVNYGYTF
v_call: TRBV6-1; j_call: TRBJ2-7; clone_size: few; d_call: NA; cdr3_aa: CASSLRSSYEQYF
v_call: TRBV4-1; j_call: TRBJ2-7; clone_size: many; d_call: NA; cdr3_aa: CASSQDVIADYEQYF
v_call: TRBV12-3/TRBV12-4; j_call: TRBJ1-2; clone_size: few; d_call: NA; cdr3_aa: CASSFPPGHNGYTF
v_call: TRBV5-1; j_call: TRBJ2-6; clone_size: many; d_call: TRBD2; cdr3_aa: CASSGISGKKSGANVLTF
v_call: TRBV18; j_call: TRBJ2-7; clone_size: NA; d_call: NA; cdr3_aa: CASSPGHTMYEQYF
v_call: TRBV6-6; j_call: TRBJ2-3; clone_size: NA; d_call: NA; cdr3_aa: CASTDLKGGGTDTQYF
v_call: TRBV3-1; j_call: TRBJ2-1; clone_size: many; d_call: NA; cdr3_aa: CASSRSTVEPFF
v_call: TRBV5-1; j_call: TRBJ1-2; clone_size: many; d_call: TRBD1; cdr3_aa: CASSNTLPGQGNGYTF
v_call: TRBV6-2/TRBV6-3; j_call: TRBJ2-1; clone_size: few; d_call: TRBD2; cdr3_aa: CASSTRLAGAYNEQFF
v_call: TRBV29-1; j_call: TRBJ1-3; clone_size: NA; d_call: NA; cdr3_aa: CSAGEVSGNTIYF
v_call: TRBV20-1; j_call: TRBJ1-3; clone_size: many; d_call: NA; cdr3_aa: CSARVNRRHSGNTIYF
v_call: TRBV28; j_call: TRBJ1-1; clone_size: few; d_call: NA; cdr3_aa: CASIPTVNTEAFF